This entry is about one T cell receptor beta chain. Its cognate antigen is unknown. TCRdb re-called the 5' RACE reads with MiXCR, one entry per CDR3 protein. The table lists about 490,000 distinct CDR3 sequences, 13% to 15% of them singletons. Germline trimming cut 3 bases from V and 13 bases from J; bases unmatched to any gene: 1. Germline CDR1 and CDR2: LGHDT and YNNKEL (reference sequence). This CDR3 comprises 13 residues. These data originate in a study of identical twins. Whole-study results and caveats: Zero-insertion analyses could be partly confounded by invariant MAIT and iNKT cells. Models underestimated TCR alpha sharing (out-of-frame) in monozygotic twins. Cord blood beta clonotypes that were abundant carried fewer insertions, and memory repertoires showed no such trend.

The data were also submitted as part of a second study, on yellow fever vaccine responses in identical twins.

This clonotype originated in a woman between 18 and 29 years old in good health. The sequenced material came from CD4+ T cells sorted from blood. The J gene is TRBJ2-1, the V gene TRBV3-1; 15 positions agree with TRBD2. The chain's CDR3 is CASSQGLAGGQFF. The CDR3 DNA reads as TGTGCCAGCAGCCAGGGACTAGCGGGGGGTCAGTTCTTC.